Presented here are 25 T cell receptor beta chains from one specimen sequenced in a study of CD8+CD57+ T cells in acquired aplastic anemia (dated 2018 in TCRdb). The instrument was an Illumina HiSeq 2000. Genomic DNA was used as template for profiling of TCR beta VDJ combinations and CDR3 sequences. TCRdb's own reprocessing of the public reads used fastp at Q25 and MiXCR and kept productive beta chains. Each record represents a unique CDR3 protein, reported with the most common genes and DNA among its rows. Here the sample has approximately 380,000 distinct CDR3 sequences; roughly 68% occur a single time. The ten most abundant clones make up 4% of the sample. The source material was sorted CD4+, CD8+, or CD8+CD57+ T cells (not recorded which) from PBMCs. The receptors were gathered from a human donor in good health, serving as a control.

As for this clonotype: An end of the junction does not agree with germline; a read error may underlie this. The V and J genes are TRBV9 and TRBJ1-5; D gene ambiguous. The CDR3 runs to 14 residues. Germline lookup yields CDR1 SGDLS and CDR2 YYNGEE. CDR3 residues: CASSVEGTDTQYYF. The CDR3 coding sequence is TGTGCCAGCAGCGTAGAAGGCACAGATACGCAGTATTATTTT.

The chain uses TRBV7-2 and TRBJ2-7; 8 bases match TRBD2. Trimming cost V 1 base and J 3 bases; bases outside gene matches: 11. The CDR3 runs 17 residues. Germline assignment: CDR1 SGHTA and CDR2 FQGNSA. The CDR3: CASSLGVEAGECYEQYF. The CDR3 DNA follows: TGTGCCAGCAGCTTAGGTGTAGAAGCGGGGGAGTGCTACGAGCAGTACTTC.

This clonotype was picked up many times. CDR3 amino acids: CASYSQGVGETQYF. In DNA form, the CDR3 reads TGTGCCAGCTACTCGCAGGGAGTTGGCGAGACCCAGTACTTC. The chain links TRBV25-1 to TRBJ2-5, with D tentatively TRBD1 or TRBD2 (5 bases each). The V and J ends lost 8 bases and 5 bases respectively, with 18 bases between them. Germline CDR1 is MGHDK and CDR2 is SYGVNS. There are 14 residues in the CDR3.

The CDR3 coding sequence is TGTGCCAGTAGTCTTAGCCTTAGCGGGGCAGATACGCAGTATTTT. It is translated as CASSLSLSGADTQYF. The chain recombines TRBV19 with TRBJ2-3; 8 nucleotides agree with TRBD2. Germline V gene lookup returns CDR1 LNHDA and CDR2 SQIVND (reference sequence). After removal of 5 bases from V and 4 bases from J, the junction contained 8 bases not matched to a gene. The CDR3 length is 15 residues.

This clonotype was detected only a few times. Since a much larger clone is just one base distant, this may be a read error. This chain links TRBV6-4 with TRBJ1-3, with a possible D match to TRBD1 (5 bases). This CDR3 is built from 14 residues. Between the trimmed V and J ends, which lost 6 bases and 9 bases, there was a span of 18 bases. Germline V gives CDR1 MRHNA, CDR2 SNTAGT. In nucleotides, the CDR3 is TGTGCCAGCAGCGCCAGGGAACCTTCACTCACCATATATTTT. Its translation: CASSAREPSLTIYF.

The V call is TRBV19, the J call TRBJ1-4; D is perhaps TRBD1 (5 bases). The ends were cut back, 10 bases at V and 11 bases at J, with 26 bases in the middle. CDR3 length equals 15 residues. Germline loops: CDR1 LNHDA, CDR2 SQIVND (reference sequence). In DNA form, the CDR3 reads TGTGCCACCAGTAGCTCACGGGGCGGTCGCGATAAACTGTTTTTT. Translated, it gives CATSSSRGGRDKLFF.

This clonotype was counted many times. The V call is TRBV19, the J call TRBJ2-1; tentatively, D is TRBD2 (5 bases). Looked up from germline, CDR1 is LNHDA and CDR2 is SQIVND (reference sequence). Trimming shortened V by 5 bases and J by 0 bases, and 14 bases separated the two germline ends. The CDR3 runs to 16 residues. The CDR3 sequence: CASSSGSYPSYNEQFF. Here the CDR3 DNA reads TGTGCCAGTAGTTCGGGGAGCTACCCCTCCTACAATGAGCAGTTCTTC.

The V gene is TRBV5-4, the J gene TRBJ2-6, with D unclear. The V gene lost 0 bases and the J gene lost 4 bases, with 11 bases spanning the gap. Germline loops: CDR1 SGHNT, CDR2 YYREEE (reference sequence). CDR3 length: 16 amino acids. The CDR3 DNA reads TGTGCCAGCAGCTTGGCCAGCGTAACCGGGGCCAACGTCCTGACTTTC. Protein: CASSLASVTGANVLTF.

This chain links TRBV7-8 with TRBJ2-2; D gene unclear. The germline V gene has CDR1 SGHVS and CDR2 FQNEAQ. Between the trimmed V and J ends, which lost 1 base and 14 bases, there was a span of 23 bases. The CDR3 consists of 16 residues. The CDR3 spells CASSLGQALYDQYLFF. CDR3 in DNA: TGTGCCAGCAGCTTAGGCCAGGCCCTCTACGACCAGTACCTGTTTTTT.

V usage is TRBV7-9 and J usage is TRBJ2-6; D gene ambiguous. This CDR3 is 18 amino acids long. The V end lost 3 bases, the J end lost 10 bases, and 25 bases lay between the germline ends. Per germline, CDR1 SEHNR and CDR2 FQNEAQ (reference sequence). CDR3 sequence reads: CASSFGDNTEAFFNVLTF. The CDR3 DNA follows: TGTGCCAGCAGCTTCGGTGATAACACTGAAGCTTTCTTTAACGTCCTGACTTTC.

V and J are TRBV7-2 and TRBJ2-2; weak D call: TRBD1 (6 bases). The V and J ends lost 6 bases and 1 base respectively, with 12 bases between them. The CDR3 runs to 15 residues. Germline assignment: CDR1 SGHTA and CDR2 FQGNSA. The CDR3 is CASRSTGQNTGELFF. CDR3 in DNA: TGTGCCAGCAGAAGTACGGGACAGAACACCGGGGAGCTGTTTTTT.

This clonotype was recorded once. At one end, the junction sequence differs from germline, possibly due to a read error. V is TRBV5-1 and J is TRBJ2-5; tentatively, D is TRBD2 (7 bases). This CDR3 comprises 13 residues. Germline CDR1 and CDR2: SGHRS and YFSETQ. CDR3 sequence reads: CATSGSSGTTQYF. CDR3 sequence (DNA): TGTGCCACCAGCGGCTCGAGCGGGACAACCCAGTACTTC. Drawing the rest from reference TRBV5-1 and TRBJ2-5, the complete variable domain is KAGVTQTPRYLIKTRGQQVTLSCSPISGHRSVSWYQQTPGQGLQFLFEYFSETQRNKGNFPGRFSGRQFSNSRSEMNVSTLELGDSALYLCATSGSSGTTQYFGPGTRLLVL.

This clonotype has just a few counts. A much bigger clone sits one base away, suggesting this may be a read error. The rearrangement joins TRBV7-9 to TRBJ1-2; D uncertain. The V and J ends lost 3 bases and 6 bases respectively, with 11 bases between them. Per germline, CDR1 SEHNR and CDR2 FQNEAQ (reference sequence). The CDR3 is 13 amino acids. DNA of the CDR3: TGTGCCAGCAGCTTCCAAGGGAGAGATGGCTACACCTTC. Its protein product is CASSFQGRDGYTF.

A remark on this clonotype: Without the conserved terminal phenylalanine or tryptophan, this CDR3 likely stems from a read error. The chain couples TRBV15 to TRBJ1-5; D gene uncertain. V lost 0 bases, J lost 0 bases, and 9 bases lay in between. The CDR3 length is 16 residues. Germline CDR1 LNHNV, CDR2 YYDKDF (reference sequence). The CDR3 is CATSREGGNSNQPQHP. The CDR3 DNA reads as TGTGCCACCAGCAGAGAGGGCGGAAATAGCAATCAGCCCCAGCATCCT.

To note about this clonotype: The DNA is omitted, as the CDR3 cannot be located on it reliably, and the CDR3 follows TCRdb's listing. The chain carries TRBV7-2 and TRBJ1-1. Germline V lookup: CDR1 SGHTA, CDR2 FQGNSA. Inclusive of both ends, the CDR3 amounts to 14 amino acids. The CDR3 protein is CASSFGENTEAFFF.

As for this clonotype: The CDR3 does not end in the conserved phenylalanine or tryptophan, so this is likely a read error. Because the CDR3's place on the DNA is in doubt, the DNA is left out and the CDR3 is given as listed by TCRdb. The genes are TRBV7-8 and TRBJ1-5; the table names TRBD1, a call not compared with the DNA. The CDR3 region is 12 residues in length, termini included. Germline CDR1 is SGHVS and CDR2 is FQNEAQ. CDR3 amino acids: CASSFGQGAEKL.

This clonotype was seen repeatedly, ten times or more. J is TRBJ1-1 and V is TRBV3-1, with D hard to call. Trimming stripped 3 bases from V and 2 bases from J, with 10 bases between. Germline CDR1 reads LGHDT; CDR2 reads YNNKEL (reference sequence). This CDR3 spans 14 amino acids. Here the CDR3 DNA reads TGTGCCAGCAGCCAGAACACCTTTAACACTGAAGCTTTCTTT. Its translation: CASSQNTFNTEAFF.

This clonotype has only one observation. Since no conserved phenylalanine or tryptophan closes the CDR3, a read error is the likely cause. The DNA is omitted, as the CDR3 cannot be located on it reliably, and the CDR3 follows TCRdb's listing. This sequence joins TRBV29-1 and TRBJ1-3. The CDR3 length equals 13 residues, ends included. Germline CDR1 SQVTM, CDR2 ANQGSEA. The chain's CDR3 is CSVIQGSGNTFDS.

This chain joins TRBV20-1 and TRBJ1-5; D remains unclear. CDR1 and CDR2 (germline): DFQATT, SNEGSKA (reference sequence). The CDR3 runs 13 residues. The ends were cut back, 7 bases at V and 1 base at J, with 11 bases in the middle. Here the CDR3 DNA reads TGCAGTGTCCTACCGGACAGCAATCAGCCCCAGCATTTT. It specifies CSVLPDSNQPQHF.

The rearrangement links TRBV24-1 to TRBJ2-5, with 8 positions matching TRBD2. This CDR3 is 15 amino acids long. Germline CDR1 KGHDR, CDR2 SFDVKD. V gave up 5 bases and J gave up 2 bases; unmatched junction bases: 6. The CDR3, as DNA: TGTGCCACCAGTGGCTATGGGACTAGGCAAGAGACCCAGTACTTC. Its translation: CATSGYGTRQETQYF.

The gene calls are TRBV7-9 and TRBJ2-7; the match to TRBD2 covers 7 bases. Per the germline V gene, CDR1 is SEHNR and CDR2 is FQNEAQ (reference sequence). The CDR3 contains 14 residues. The ends lost 1 base at V and 7 bases at J; junction bases unmatched: 7. The CDR3 spells CASSLGTTSVEQYV. CDR3 sequence (DNA): TGTGCCAGCAGCTTAGGAACTACTAGCGTGGAGCAGTACGTC.

V and J are TRBV5-6 and TRBJ1-2; 8 bases line up with TRBD1. The CDR3 is 15 amino acids. The V gene's germline CDR1 is SGHDT and CDR2 YYEEEE. With V trimmed by 4 bases and J by 8 bases, 13 bases remained unmatched. The chain's CDR3 is CASSETGTGEGGYTF. In DNA, the CDR3 is TGTGCCAGCAGCGAGACCGGGACAGGTGAAGGAGGCTACACCTTC.

A word on this clonotype: The germline gene is not matched at one end of the junction; a read error may be the cause. The chain combines TRBV12-3 or TRBV12-4 with TRBJ2-3, with D possibly being TRBD1 or TRBD2 (5 bases each). The CDR3 is 15 amino acids. The CDR3 sequence is CASCFREMVTDTQYF. The CDR3 DNA is TGTGCCAGCTGTTTCAGGGAGATGGTAACAGATACGCAGTATTTT.

This clonotype was seen a few times. The chain combines TRBV7-9 with TRBJ1-2; D uncertain. This CDR3 comprises 12 residues. Between the trimmed V and J ends, which lost 1 base and 12 bases, there was a span of 12 bases. Germline V CDR1 and CDR2: SEHNR, FQNEAQ (reference sequence). In DNA form, the CDR3 reads TGTGCCAGCAGCTTAGACGGCGGGTACCACACCTTC. The encoded protein is CASSLDGGYHTF.

V usage is TRBV2 and J usage is TRBJ2-3; possibly TRBD2 for D (5 bases). This CDR3 is built from 13 residues. V was shortened by 4 bases and J by 8 bases, with 13 bases between the two germline ends. Per the germline V gene, CDR1 is SNHLY and CDR2 is FYNNEI. The CDR3 DNA follows: TGTGCCAGCAGTGGCGGGCTGAGCGCTACGCAGTATTTT. It translates to CASSGGLSATQYF.